One sample yielded the 7 T cell receptor beta chains listed below, sequenced in a study of cytomegalovirus exposure and HLA in healthy donors. The PCR employed 60 Vbeta primers together with 13 Jbeta primers. Clones were sequenced by immunoSEQ multiplex PCR, and TCRdb holds only the in-frame ones, with some missing. The listing contains just under 60,000 clones. Sequenced: PBMCs. The receptors stem from a male donor in good health and CMV-seronegative.

This chain connects TRBV5-1 to TRBJ2-1; perhaps TRBD1 as D (6 bases). The CDR3 covers 15 residues. The V gene's germline CDR1 is SGHRS and CDR2 YFSETQ. Deletions cut 1 base from V and 5 bases from J, with 13 bases between. The CDR3, as DNA: TGCGCCAGCAGCTTGACAGGGATGTCCGACAATGAGCAGTTCTTC. Translating gives CASSLTGMSDNEQFF.

The chain uses TRBV6-5 and TRBJ2-7, with 9 bases that match TRBD2. This CDR3 comprises 15 residues. Germline V gene data show CDR1 as MNHEY and CDR2 as SVGAGI. V gave up 3 bases and J gave up 2 bases; unmatched junction bases: 5. Here the CDR3 reads CASSYSSGAAYEQYF. CDR3 bases: TGTGCCAGCAGTTATTCTAGCGGGGCCGCCTACGAGCAGTACTTC.

The chain employs TRBV27 and TRBJ2-7, with D possibly being TRBD2 (6 bases). The CDR3 covers 14 residues. Trimming took 5 bases from V and 3 from J, leaving 14 bases between them. CDR1 is MNHEY, CDR2 SMNVEV, per germline (reference sequence). The CDR3 bases are TGTGCCAGCAGTCTTCAGGGTAGCGGCTACGAGCAGTACTTC. Protein: CASSLQGSGYEQYF.

V is TRBV7-2 and J is TRBJ2-5; 8 bases fit TRBD1. The V and J ends lost 5 bases and 4 bases, in that order; junction bases with no gene match: 9. CDR1 and CDR2 from the germline V gene are SGHTA and FQGNSA. There are 15 residues in the CDR3. DNA of the CDR3: TGTGCCAGCAGCCCCCGGACAGGGCGGGGAGAGACCCAGTACTTC. It specifies CASSPRTGRGETQYF.

The chain joins TRBV19 to TRBJ1-4; D may be TRBD1 (6 bases). Germline assignment: CDR1 LNHDA and CDR2 SQIVND (reference sequence). The CDR3 runs to 14 residues. V was shortened by 5 bases and J by 8 bases, with 15 bases between the two germline ends. DNA for the CDR3: TGTGCCAGTAGTCCGCAACAGGGCGGGGAAAAACTGTTTTTT. It codes for CASSPQQGGEKLFF.

The chain couples TRBV6-1 to TRBJ2-5; TRBD1 aligns across 8 bases. Germline-derived CDR1 and CDR2 are MNHNS and SASEGT. This CDR3 region has 16 residues. Trimming took 3 bases from V and 6 from J; bases not matched to a gene: 12. CDR3 region: CASSDPGQGSGKTQYF. CDR3 sequence (DNA): TGTGCCAGCAGTGACCCTGGACAGGGTTCAGGAAAGACCCAGTACTTC.

This chain uses TRBV28 with TRBJ2-7, with D uncertain. Trimming cost V 3 bases and J 5 bases, with 5 bases left between them. The CDR3 runs 11 residues. Germline V CDR1 and CDR2: MDHEN, SYDVKM. CDR3 sequence (DNA): TGTGCCAGCAGTTTTTTTAACGAGCAGTACTTC. Protein: CASSFFNEQYF.